Listed here are 20 T cell receptor beta chains from one sample, sequenced in a study of T cells after posttransplantation cyclophosphamide. Using immunoSEQ multiplex PCR, the repertoire was profiled, and TCRdb retains in-frame clones only, with some absent. This record lists 20,000 to 25,000 clones, none seen once only, and the top ten clones contain about 2%. Cyclophosphamide on days +3 and +4 followed busulfan-fludarabine conditioning and a marrow graft. Sequenced material: PBMCs, taken after allogeneic stem cell transplant with posttransplant cyclophosphamide. The source of these receptors is a male patient younger than 30 who received an allogeneic stem cell transplant from a related donor, was CMV-positive, and had no GVHD. T cells may partly derive from the graft donor.

At least ten counts were recorded for this clone. The CDR3 loop is CASSYSAADYYEQYF. The CDR3 DNA reads as TGTGCCAGCAGTTACTCGGCGGCCGACTACTACGAGCAGTACTTC. This chain uses TRBV6-6 with TRBJ2-7; perhaps TRBD2 as D (5 bases). CDR3 length equals 15 residues. V lost 0 bases and J 3 bases, leaving 12 bases between the germline ends. From germline, CDR1 is MNHNY and CDR2 SVGAGI (reference sequence).

This clone was seen ten or more times. This chain joins TRBV6-5 and TRBJ2-3; TRBD1 matches 8 bases. CDR1 is MNHEY and CDR2 is SVGAGI in the germline V gene. The CDR3 is 13 residues long. Trimming took 6 bases from V and 5 from J; bases not matched to a gene: 4. DNA for the CDR3: TGTGCCAGCAGGCGGACAGGGCAAGATACGCAGTATTTT. Translated, it gives CASRRTGQDTQYF.

This clone was detected ten times or more. In DNA form, the CDR3 reads TGTGCCAGCAGTTACTCTCTGGGGGACTTGGATGGCTACACCTTC. It codes for CASSYSLGDLDGYTF. This chain joins TRBV6-5 and TRBJ1-2; possible D gene TRBD1, 5 bases. CDR3 size: 15 residues. Germline CDR1 MNHEY, CDR2 SVGAGI. V shed 0 bases and J shed 6 bases, with 14 bases lying between them.

This clone was detected ten times or more. DNA for the CDR3: TGCGCCAGCAGCTTGGGGGGGGGATACGAGCAGTACTTC. Translated: CASSLGGGYEQYF. This chain uses TRBV5-1 with TRBJ2-7; 7 nucleotides line up with TRBD2. V lost 0 bases and J lost 4; bases outside the gene matches: 1. The CDR3 loop spans 13 amino acids. The V gene's germline CDR1 is SGHRS and CDR2 YFSETQ.

This clone was seen at least ten times. This sequence joins TRBV6-6 and TRBJ2-4, with 7 bases matching TRBD1. The V segment lost 6 bases and the J segment 3 bases; nucleotides outside the gene matches: 8. The CDR3 sequence is 15 residues long. Germline V gene data show CDR1 as MNHNY and CDR2 as SVGAGI (reference sequence). CDR3 loop: CASSNRGLVKNIQYF. The CDR3 DNA sequence: TGTGCCAGCAGCAACAGGGGATTGGTCAAAAACATTCAGTACTTC.

This clone was picked up many times. The chain combines TRBV7-3 with TRBJ1-3; D is uncertain. Germline CDR1 is SGHTA and CDR2 is FQGTGA. The CDR3 sequence is 16 residues long. Trimming left V 2 bases short and J 0 bases short, with 11 bases between. The CDR3 nucleotides read TGTGCCAGCAGCTTAGGTCCGGTAGACTCTGGAAACACCATATATTTT. Translation: CASSLGPVDSGNTIYF.

This clone was detected many times. The CDR3 coding sequence is TGTGCCAGCTGCGGGACAGCTTGCTACGAGCAGTACTTC. It codes for CASCGTACYEQYF. V is TRBV6-5 and J is TRBJ2-7; a possible D gene is TRBD1 (7 bases). Germline CDR1 reads MNHEY; CDR2 reads SVGAGI. V was cut by 8 bases and J by 3 bases, with 14 bases left in between. CDR3 length: 13 residues.

This clone was observed at least ten times. The chain links TRBV29-1 to TRBJ2-3; tentatively, D is TRBD2 (6 bases). Trimming shortened V by 0 bases and J by 3 bases, and 19 bases separated the two germline ends. The CDR3 is 17 amino acids. Looked up from germline, CDR1 is SQVTM and CDR2 is ANQGSEA. The CDR3 DNA follows: TGCAGCGTTGAAGATCGCGCGGGGAGAGGGTCGACAGATACGCAGTATTTT. Its translation is CSVEDRAGRGSTDTQYF.

This clone was seen many times. J is TRBJ2-3 and V is TRBV6-5, with 8 bases matching TRBD1. Germline loops: CDR1 MNHEY, CDR2 SVGAGI. The CDR3 runs to 15 residues. Unmatched junction bases numbered 2, after V lost 2 bases and J lost 1 base. The CDR3 is CASSYETGGTDTQYF. CDR3 nucleotides: TGTGCCAGCAGTTACGAGACAGGGGGCACAGATACGCAGTATTTT.

In its sample, this clone was seen many times. This rearrangement joins TRBV5-6 to TRBJ2-7; D is unresolved. The CDR3 runs to 14 residues. V was cut by 0 bases and J by 0 bases, with 7 bases left in between. The germline V gene has CDR1 SGHDT and CDR2 YYEEEE. CDR3 nucleotides: TGTGCCAGCAGCTTGGCTCTGAGCTCCTACGAGCAGTACTTC. This translates into CASSLALSSYEQYF.

This clone was counted ten times or more. The chain has TRBV9 and TRBJ1-5; 7 bases align to TRBD1. The CDR3 has 15 residues. Germline CDR1 SGDLS, CDR2 YYNGEE. J lost 1 base, V lost 2 bases, and 3 bases had no gene match. CDR3 residues: CASSVPGGSNQPQHF. DNA for the CDR3: TGTGCCAGCAGCGTGCCAGGGGGAAGCAATCAGCCCCAGCATTTT. Using reference TRBV9 and TRBJ1-5 for the parts outside the CDR3, the full variable domain is DSGVTQTPKHLITATGQRVTLRCSPRSGDLSVYWYQQSLDQGLQFLIQYYNGEERAKGNILERFSAQQFPDLHSELNLSSLELGDSALYFCASSVPGGSNQPQHFGDGTRLSIL.

By share of the sample, this clone is large. Within the sample, other DNA sequences also encode this same CDR3. The rearrangement links TRBV10-3 to TRBJ1-1; D is unclear. V lost 4 bases, J lost 1 base, and 28 bases lay in between. The CDR3 sequence is 20 residues long. Germline CDR1 and CDR2: ENHRY and SYGVKD. The CDR3 reads CAISGYSSGLNPLQNTEAFF. The CDR3 DNA reads TGTGCCATCAGTGGTTATTCGAGCGGGCTAAACCCTTTACAGAACACTGAAGCTTTCTTT.

This clone was counted at least ten times. The J gene is TRBJ2-2, the V gene TRBV5-1; a weak D match, TRBD1 (5 bases). V was clipped by 4 bases and J by 7 bases, with 14 bases between them. The CDR3 consists of 14 residues. Germline V gives CDR1 SGHRS, CDR2 YFSETQ. As DNA, the CDR3 is TGCGCCAGCAGCCCGGTCAGGGTTAGCGGGGAGCTGTTTTTT. It is translated as CASSPVRVSGELFF.

The sample holds a few counts of this clone. The J gene is TRBJ1-6, the V gene TRBV28; D might be TRBD1 (5 bases). The length of the CDR3 is 16 residues. V was clipped by 4 bases and J by 10 bases, with 20 bases between them. CDR1 and CDR2 (germline): MDHEN, SYDVKM. The CDR3 protein is CASSSLIWKGQSPLHF. The CDR3 nucleotides read TGTGCCAGCAGTTCTCTTATCTGGAAGGGGCAGTCACCCCTCCACTTT.

This clone was seen repeatedly, ten times or more. The chain is built from TRBV2 and TRBJ2-5, with TRBD2 identical over 13 bases. V was pared by 6 bases and J by 5 bases, with 6 bases of the junction left unmatched. Germline V gene lookup returns CDR1 SNHLY and CDR2 FYNNEI. This CDR3 has 15 amino acids. The CDR3 is CASSRTSGSGETQYF. Here the CDR3 DNA reads TGTGCCAGCAGCAGGACTAGCGGGAGTGGGGAGACCCAGTACTTC.

This clone has at least ten counts. The rearrangement uses TRBV19 and TRBJ2-4; 9 positions agree with TRBD1. Germline CDR1 and CDR2: LNHDA and SQIVND (reference sequence). CDR3 length: 24 amino acids. After removal of 1 base from V and 0 bases from J, the junction contained 25 bases not matched to a gene. CDR3 amino acids: CASSIAAFSSWTGELRLAKNIQYF. CDR3 in DNA: TGTGCCAGTAGTATAGCGGCTTTTTCCAGTTGGACAGGGGAGCTCCGCCTAGCCAAAAACATTCAGTACTTC. The variable domain in full, with the rest retrieved from reference TRBV19 and TRBJ2-4, is DGGITQSPKYLFRKEGQNVTLSCEQNLNHDAMYWYRQDPGQGLRLIYYSQIVNDFQKGDIAEGYSVSREKKESFPLTVTSAQKNPTAFYLCASSIAAFSSWTGELRLAKNIQYFGAGTRLSVL.

In its sample, this clone was seen a few times. The V and J genes are TRBV14 and TRBJ2-5; no reliable D call. The better agreement between TRBJ2-7 and the DNA end casts doubt on the J call. Germline V lookup: CDR1 SGHDN, CDR2 FVKESK. The CDR3 contains 13 residues. CDR3: CASSPLNGHEQYF. The CDR3 coding sequence is TGTGCCAGCAGCCCACTAAACGGCCACGAGCAGTACTTC.

This clone was recorded many times. The V gene is TRBV4-3, the J gene TRBJ2-7; TRBD1 matches at 7 bases. V was pared by 4 bases and J by 3 bases, with 9 bases of the junction left unmatched. The CDR3 totals 15 residues. CDR1 is LGHNA, CDR2 YSLEER, per germline. CDR3 region: CASSLHRGSGYEQYF. The CDR3 DNA reads as TGCGCCAGCAGCCTGCACAGGGGATCCGGCTACGAGCAGTACTTC.

In this sample, this clone turned up many times. The V and J genes are TRBV5-1 and TRBJ2-1; TRBD1 might be the D (6 bases). The ends were cut back, 4 bases at V and 5 bases at J, with 16 bases in the middle. CDR3 length equals 15 residues. Germline-derived CDR1 and CDR2 are SGHRS and YFSETQ. Here the CDR3 reads CASSQLPGQDNEQFF. CDR3 DNA: TGCGCCAGCAGCCAACTACCGGGACAAGACAATGAGCAGTTCTTC.

This clone has at least ten counts. The V gene is TRBV6-1, the J gene TRBJ2-7; 7 nucleotides line up with TRBD1. CDR3 length: 14 amino acids. The germline V gene has CDR1 MNHNS and CDR2 SASEGT. V was pared by 5 bases and J by 3 bases, with 7 bases of the junction left unmatched. CDR3 sequence reads: CASSSTGTDYEQYF. CDR3 in DNA: TGTGCCAGCAGTTCAACCGGGACAGACTACGAGCAGTACTTC.